The 4 T cell receptor beta chains below all came from one sample that was sequenced in a study of blood T cells in healthy people across ages (dated by TCRdb to about 2015). Library construction relied on 5' RACE. TCRdb names Illumina HiSeq 2500 as the instrument used. The second PCR ran for roughly 7 to 11 cycles and used a J-beta primer mix along with a sample-barcoded 5' primer. The raw public data were reprocessed by TCRdb itself: fastp quality trimming at Q25, MiXCR clonotype calling, in-frame beta chains only. Rows with a matching CDR3 protein are joined into one entry that keeps the most common DNA and genes. The sample has about 720,000 distinct CDR3 sequences on record, 20% to 30% of them singletons. The ten largest clones take up roughly 3.5% of the sample. The same sample was also studied in work on T cells of mothers and their children.

Sequencing was performed on blood. All receptors come from a boy younger than 18 in good health.

The chain couples TRBV6-6 to TRBJ2-6; the D is unclear. The CDR3 contains 17 residues. V was pared by 2 bases and J by 4 bases, with 15 bases between. Per germline, CDR1 MNHNY and CDR2 SVGAGI (reference sequence). This chain's CDR3 is CASSYAEGLRGANVLTF. The CDR3 DNA follows: TGTGCCAGCAGTTACGCGGAAGGGCTGCGGGGGGCCAACGTCCTGACTTTC.

A few counts support this clonotype. The rearrangement links TRBV7-2 to TRBJ2-2, with D possibly matching TRBD1 (5 bases). The germline V gene has CDR1 SGHTA and CDR2 FQGNSA. This CDR3 spans 16 amino acids. Trimming cost V 1 base and J 0 bases, with 9 bases left between them. This chain's CDR3 is CASSLGGQANTGELFF. The CDR3 DNA sequence: TGTGCCAGCAGCTTAGGGGGCCAGGCGAACACCGGGGAGCTGTTTTTT.

This clonotype was counted only a few times. V usage is TRBV20-1 and J usage is TRBJ2-7; 11 nucleotides line up with TRBD2. This CDR3 is built from 15 residues. CDR1 is DFQATT and CDR2 is SNEGSKA in the germline V gene (reference sequence). Trimming at V came to 0 bases and at J to 5 bases, leaving 6 bases not matched to a gene. The CDR3 protein is CSARDLAGGPDEQYF. CDR3 in DNA: TGCAGTGCTAGAGATTTAGCGGGAGGGCCGGACGAGCAGTACTTC.

This chain links TRBV27 with TRBJ2-2; no firm D call. Per the germline V gene, CDR1 is MNHEY and CDR2 is SMNVEV (reference sequence). V gave up 4 bases and J gave up 0 bases, with 9 bases separating them. There are 15 residues in the CDR3. The CDR3 nucleotides are TGTGCCAGCAGTTCTCGGAGCTCGAACACCGGGGAGCTGTTTTTT. Translation gives CASSSRSSNTGELFF.